The 16 T cell receptor beta chains presented below share a single source sample, sequenced in a study of neurological immune-mediated disorders. Time point: longitudinal time-point 2. Via MiXCR, TCRdb re-called the 5' RACE reads, giving one row per CDR3 protein. Of some 100,000 distinct CDR3 sequences in the sample, roughly 13% were seen once. Material for sequencing was PBMCs. Receptors originate from a female donor with HTLV-1-associated myelopathy (HAM/TSP).

The CDR3 here is CAWSAGTTGELFF. In nucleotides, the CDR3 is TGTGCCTGGAGTGCTGGTACCACCGGGGAGCTGTTTTTT. The V call is TRBV30, the J call TRBJ2-2; D is unclear. The CDR3 is made up of 13 amino acids. V shed 1 base and J shed 4 bases, with 7 bases lying between them. CDR1 is GTSNPN and CDR2 is SVGIG in the germline V gene (reference sequence).

This clonotype was recorded a few times. The V and J genes are TRBV20-1 and TRBJ2-1, with D perhaps matching TRBD1 (6 bases). CDR1 and CDR2 from the germline V gene are DFQATT and SNEGSKA (reference sequence). The V gene lost 3 bases and the J gene lost 6 bases, with 15 bases spanning the gap. CDR3 length equals 14 residues. The CDR3 sequence: CSASRGSLGNEQFF. The CDR3 nucleotides are TGCAGTGCTAGTAGGGGGTCCCTAGGCAATGAGCAGTTCTTC.

This clonotype occurred many times. The rearrangement uses TRBV10-3 and TRBJ1-1, with no clear D. The CDR3 consists of 16 residues. V lost 4 bases to trimming and J lost 1 base, with 16 bases between them. The germline V gene has CDR1 ENHRY and CDR2 SYGVKD. The CDR3 DNA is TGTGCCATCAGTGCACTGGGGAGCAGGCAGAACACTGAAGCTTTCTTT. This sequence encodes CAISALGSRQNTEAFF.

This clonotype was recorded many times. The chain uses TRBV12-3 or TRBV12-4 and TRBJ1-1, with D unresolved. CDR3 size: 12 residues. Trimming stripped 3 bases from V and 3 bases from J, with 5 bases between. This CDR3 reads CASSFSDTEAFF. CDR3 DNA: TGTGCCAGCAGTTTTAGTGACACTGAAGCTTTCTTT.

About this clonotype: A much larger clone lies one base from this, so it may be a read error. The rearrangement uses TRBV5-1 and TRBJ2-5, with TRBD1 identical over 7 bases. This CDR3 has 13 amino acids. The germline V gene has CDR1 SGHRS and CDR2 YFSETQ. Here the CDR3 DNA reads TGCGCCAACAGCCCGGGACAGCAAGAGACCCAGTACTTC. This encodes CANSPGQQETQYF.

This clonotype was seen at least ten times. The CDR3 spells CATSPGDRGETQYF. CDR3 in DNA: TGTGCCACCAGCCCCGGTGACCGGGGAGAGACCCAGTACTTC. The chain carries TRBV24-1 and TRBJ2-5; possibly TRBD2 for D (5 bases). Germline V CDR1 and CDR2: KGHDR, SFDVKD. The CDR3 runs to 14 residues. V lost 7 bases, J lost 4 bases, and 15 bases lay in between.

This clonotype was seen a handful of times. Here the CDR3 DNA reads TGCGCCAGCAGCTTGCTTTTGGCAGCACTCACTGAAGCTTTCTTT. Protein sequence: CASSLLLAALTEAFF. The chain combines TRBV5-1 with TRBJ1-1; D unresolved. The CDR3 is 15 amino acids. V lost 1 base and J lost 4, with 14 bases in between. Germline lookup yields CDR1 SGHRS and CDR2 YFSETQ.

This clonotype was counted many times. V gene TRBV19 combines with J gene TRBJ2-1; D is perhaps TRBD2 (6 bases). Germline V gene data show CDR1 as LNHDA and CDR2 as SQIVND (reference sequence). V was cut by 5 bases and J by 6 bases, with 11 bases left in between. CDR3 length: 13 amino acids. Here the CDR3 DNA reads TGTGCCAGTAGTGTCGGGACTGGCAATGAGCAGTTCTTC. This encodes CASSVGTGNEQFF.

Concerning this clonotype: This could be a read error, since a much larger clone is one nucleotide away. The chain couples TRBV5-1 to TRBJ2-7; D gene unclear. The CDR3 is 13 amino acids. The ends were cut back, 1 base at V and 3 bases at J, with 8 bases in the middle. CDR1 is SGHRS and CDR2 is YFSETQ in the germline V gene. The CDR3 region has the DNA TGCGCCAGCAGCTTGCAACAGTACTACGAGCAGTACTTC. It specifies CASSLQQYYEQYF.

The sample holds many counts of this clonotype. The chain carries TRBV5-1 and TRBJ2-7; possible D gene TRBD1, 5 bases. Germline V gene data show CDR1 as SGHRS and CDR2 as YFSETQ. The CDR3 extends over 15 amino acids. The V gene lost 0 bases and the J gene lost 0 bases, with 10 bases spanning the gap. The DNA for the CDR3 is TGCGCCAGCAGCTTGGCCGGGCAGGGCTCCTACGAGCAGTACTTC. Protein sequence: CASSLAGQGSYEQYF.

This clonotype was found many times. V is TRBV5-1 and J is TRBJ2-1; 8 nucleotides agree with TRBD1. Germline values: CDR1 SGHRS, CDR2 YFSETQ. This CDR3 region has 14 residues. V shed 3 bases, J shed 8 bases, and the junction held 7 bases outside the gene matches. The CDR3 DNA is TGCGCCAGCAGCTACAACAGGGGGAGCGATGAGCAGTTCTTC. Its protein is CASSYNRGSDEQFF.

With respect to this clonotype: A read error may account for a junction end that differs from germline. V and J are TRBV9 and TRBJ2-1; D gene uncertain. Germline loops: CDR1 SGDLS, CDR2 YYNGEE. The CDR3 is made up of 13 amino acids. DNA for the CDR3: TGTTCCAGCAGCCCCCCCTCATACAATGACCAGTTCTTC. Protein sequence: CSSSPPSYNDQFF.

The sample holds many counts of this clonotype. V usage is TRBV15 and J usage is TRBJ2-4, with 9 bases fitting TRBD1. Germline assignment: CDR1 LNHNV and CDR2 YYDKDF (reference sequence). This CDR3 spans 18 amino acids. Trimming removed 0 bases from V and 3 bases from J; junction bases left unmatched: 9. CDR3 DNA sequence: TGTGCCACCAGCAGAGATAGTGCGACAGGGGGGTACAAAAACATTCAGTACTTC. This gives the protein CATSRDSATGGYKNIQYF.

This clonotype showed up many times. V is TRBV11-2 and J is TRBJ1-3, with 8 bases fitting TRBD1. From germline, CDR1 is SGHAT and CDR2 FQNNGV. V trimming: 5 bases; J trimming: 2 bases; junction bases outside the gene matches: 8. This CDR3 spans 16 amino acids. CDR3 nucleotide sequence: TGTGCCAGCAGCCCAGGCAGGGGGCGCGCTGGAAACACCATATATTTT. It specifies CASSPGRGRAGNTIYF.

This clonotype was counted ten times or more. The chain recombines TRBV2 with TRBJ2-1; 9 bases match TRBD2. The CDR3 contains 13 residues. Germline-derived CDR1 and CDR2 are SNHLY and FYNNEI. The J segment lost 2 bases and the V segment lost 11 bases, leaving 4 bases of the junction unmatched. The CDR3 sequence: CAALAGTYNEQFF. The CDR3 DNA is TGTGCCGCACTAGCGGGCACCTACAATGAGCAGTTCTTC. The variable domain in full, completed from reference TRBV2 and TRBJ2-1, reads EPEVTQTPSHQVTQMGQEVILRCVPISNHLYFYWYRQILGQKVEFLVSFYNNEISEKSEIFDDQFSVERPDGSNFTLKIRSTKLEDSAMYFCAALAGTYNEQFFGPGTRLTVL.

This clonotype was found many times. CDR3 loop: CASSLFTAHQETQYF. The CDR3 DNA is TGTGCCAGCAGCTTGTTTACAGCCCACCAAGAGACCCAGTACTTC. V usage is TRBV5-5 and J usage is TRBJ2-5; unclear D gene. The CDR3 contains 15 residues. Trimming left V 1 base short and J 0 bases short, with 10 bases between. Per the germline V gene, CDR1 is SGHKS and CDR2 is YYEKEE (reference sequence).